Here is one T cell receptor beta chain with its context. The germline V gene has CDR1 SGHDT and CDR2 YYEEEE. Trimming stripped 0 bases from V and 7 bases from J, with 11 bases between. This CDR3 region has 14 residues. This sample was taken from a study of technical replicates of blood from a handful of donors. The protocol was immunoSEQ multiplex PCR, while the TCRdb copy is restricted to in-frame clones and leaves out a portion. The sample has approximately 87,000 clones, roughly 94% seen once. Sequencing used T cells isolated from PBMCs. This chain uses TRBV5-6 with TRBJ2-1, with D tentatively TRBD1 (5 bases). The source is a human donor in good health. CDR3 residues: CASSLAAGKNEQFF. CDR3 bases: TGTGCCAGCAGCTTGGCAGCAGGGAAAAATGAGCAGTTCTTC.